Each of the 29 T cell receptor beta chains below was sequenced from the same sample in a study of cytomegalovirus exposure and HLA in healthy donors. Vbeta (60) and Jbeta (13) primers were used in the PCR. Profiling relied on immunoSEQ multiplex PCR, and the TCRdb table lists in-frame clones only, not all of them. The table shows 150,000 to 200,000 clones, with roughly 77% occurring only once. The sample was PBMCs. The receptor set was obtained from a man aged 18 to 35 in good health and CMV-seropositive.

The V and J genes are TRBV2 and TRBJ1-1; D gene ambiguous. Germline V gene lookup returns CDR1 SNHLY and CDR2 FYNNEI. The ends were cut back, 3 bases at V and 3 bases at J, with 14 bases in the middle. The CDR3 sequence is 15 residues long. The CDR3 coding sequence is TGTGCCAGCAGTGACCACCGAGGGTTGGACACTGAAGCTTTCTTT. It specifies CASSDHRGLDTEAFF.

The chain links TRBV6-5 to TRBJ2-1, with D tentatively TRBD1 (6 bases). Trimming removed 6 bases from V and 8 bases from J, with 17 bases in between. The CDR3 length is 14 residues. The V gene's germline CDR1 is MNHEY and CDR2 SVGAGI. CDR3 sequence reads: CASRRNRVGDEQFF. DNA for the CDR3: TGTGCCAGCAGGCGGAACAGGGTAGGGGATGAGCAGTTCTTC.

The chain joins TRBV7-8 to TRBJ1-2, with 11 nucleotides matching TRBD1. With V trimmed by 0 bases and J by 5 bases, 5 bases remained unmatched. The CDR3 is 16 amino acids. From germline, CDR1 is SGHVS and CDR2 FQNEAQ. The CDR3 spells CASSLAYGQGAYGYTF. In DNA, the CDR3 is TGTGCCAGCAGCTTAGCGTATGGACAGGGGGCTTATGGCTACACCTTC.

The J gene is TRBJ2-3, the V gene TRBV11-2; TRBD1 matches 7 bases. Germline trimming cut 4 bases from V and 2 bases from J; bases unmatched to any gene: 3. The CDR3 length is 14 residues. Germline V gene lookup returns CDR1 SGHAT and CDR2 FQNNGV. Written as DNA, the CDR3 is TGTGCCAGCAGCTCGGGACAGATCACAGATACGCAGTATTTT. Protein sequence: CASSSGQITDTQYF.

The chain employs TRBV5-6 and TRBJ2-5; tentatively, D is TRBD2 (5 bases). In germline, CDR1 is SGHDT, CDR2 YYEEEE. V lost 3 bases and J 0 bases, leaving 18 bases between the germline ends. The CDR3 runs to 17 residues. Here the CDR3 DNA reads TGTGCCAGCAGCTGGGCCGGGGATCTCCTGTACCAAGAGACCCAGTACTTC. Translated: CASSWAGDLLYQETQYF.

V is TRBV25-1 and J is TRBJ2-7, with D possibly TRBD1 on 5 matching bases. V shed 0 bases and J shed 10 bases, with 16 bases lying between them. This CDR3 has 14 residues. CDR1 is MGHDK and CDR2 is SYGVNS in the germline V gene. In DNA form, the CDR3 reads TGTGCCAGCAGTGAATACGCGGCAAGGGGCCAACAGTACTTC. Translated, it gives CASSEYAARGQQYF.

The rearrangement uses TRBV27 and TRBJ2-2, with TRBD2 as a possible D gene (6 bases). The germline gives CDR1 MNHEY, CDR2 SMNVEV (reference sequence). Trimming removed 3 bases at V and 0 bases at J, with 8 bases between. This CDR3 contains 15 residues. CDR3 nucleotides: TGTGCCAGCAGTTTCGGGGGACCGAACACCGGGGAGCTGTTTTTT. Protein sequence: CASSFGGPNTGELFF.

This rearrangement joins TRBV19 to TRBJ2-1; D is uncertain. Germline CDR1 is LNHDA and CDR2 is SQIVND (reference sequence). V lost 10 bases and J 2 bases, leaving 15 bases between the germline ends. This CDR3 is built from 14 residues. CDR3 coding DNA: TGTGCCACCCTCCAAGGAGCAGCCTACAATGAGCAGTTCTTC. This encodes CATLQGAAYNEQFF.

The DNA for the CDR3 is TGTGCCAGCAGCTTAGGCAGGACAGGGCGCCAGCCCCAGCATTTT. Its translation is CASSLGRTGRQPQHF. This rearrangement joins TRBV11-2 to TRBJ1-5; 8 bases agree with TRBD1. J lost 7 bases, V lost 1 base, and 6 bases had no gene match. Per germline, CDR1 SGHAT and CDR2 FQNNGV. CDR3 size: 15 residues.

This chain uses TRBV6-5 with TRBJ2-3, with TRBD1 identical over 7 bases. The CDR3 runs 16 residues. Trimming removed 0 bases from V and 0 bases from J; junction bases left unmatched: 3. CDR1 and CDR2 from the germline V gene are MNHEY and SVGAGI. The CDR3 is CASSYSGQISTDTQYF. The CDR3 DNA sequence: TGTGCCAGCAGTTACTCGGGACAGATTAGCACAGATACGCAGTATTTT.

This clone was counted a few times. V is TRBV7-9 and J is TRBJ2-7; D gene unclear. The CDR3 covers 14 residues. Trimming stripped 5 bases from V and 0 bases from J, with 11 bases between. Per germline, CDR1 SEHNR and CDR2 FQNEAQ (reference sequence). CDR3: CASSLEVDSYEQYF. Here the CDR3 DNA reads TGTGCCAGCAGCCTCGAGGTGGACTCCTACGAGCAGTACTTC.

The chain is built from TRBV11-1 and TRBJ1-3; D may be TRBD1 (6 bases). The germline V gene encodes CDR1 SGHAT and CDR2 FQDESV (reference sequence). V shed 1 base and J shed 0 bases, with 19 bases lying between them. CDR3 size: 19 residues. The CDR3 nucleotides read TGTGCCAGCAGCTTAGGGGCCCTCAGGGGTCCTCTCTCTGGAAACACCATATATTTT. It yields the protein CASSLGALRGPLSGNTIYF.

The chain combines TRBV19 with TRBJ1-2, with TRBD1 identical over 9 bases. CDR1 LNHDA and CDR2 SQIVND come from the germline V gene (reference sequence). The V gene end was trimmed by 3 bases and the J gene end by 0 bases; junction bases not matched to a gene: 2. The CDR3 runs 15 residues. The CDR3 here is CASSIRTGANYGYTF. CDR3 DNA sequence: TGTGCCAGTAGTATCCGGACAGGGGCTAACTATGGCTACACCTTC.

The genes are TRBV2 and TRBJ1-2; 10 bases agree with TRBD1. Trimming removed 6 bases from V and 4 bases from J; junction bases left unmatched: 5. This CDR3 has 14 residues. CDR1 is SNHLY and CDR2 is FYNNEI in the germline V gene. CDR3 DNA: TGTGCCAGCAGGGGGGACAGGGGAGGCTATGGCTACACCTTC. It codes for CASRGDRGGYGYTF.

As for this clone: The junction departs from the called germline gene at one end, perhaps through a read error. CDR3 nucleotide sequence: TGTCCCAGCAGTTCCCTACCTTATAGCAATCAGCCCCAGCATTTT. Residues: CPSSSLPYSNQPQHF. This chain connects TRBV27 to TRBJ1-5; D remains ambiguous. CDR3 length equals 15 residues. Germline loops: CDR1 MNHEY, CDR2 SMNVEV (reference sequence).

The chain recombines TRBV7-9 with TRBJ2-1; 8 bases align to TRBD2. Germline V gene data show CDR1 as SEHNR and CDR2 as FQNEAQ (reference sequence). The CDR3 contains 17 residues. Unmatched junction bases numbered 11, after V lost 4 bases and J lost 3 bases. CDR3 sequence: CASSSPGLVKGYNEQFF. In nucleotides, the CDR3 is TGTGCCAGCAGCTCTCCGGGACTAGTTAAGGGCTACAATGAGCAGTTCTTC.

CDR3 region: CASRVPGEKNEQFF. The CDR3, as DNA: TGTGCCAGCAGGGTTCCGGGGGAGAAAAATGAGCAGTTCTTC. The chain joins TRBV5-4 to TRBJ2-1, with D maybe TRBD2 (6 bases). The CDR3 sequence is 14 residues long. CDR1 and CDR2 (germline): SGHNT, YYREEE (reference sequence). With 5 bases removed from V and 7 bases from J, the gap between germline ends came to 16 bases.

The V and J genes are TRBV14 and TRBJ2-7; TRBD1 matches at 7 bases. The CDR3 has 14 amino acids. The germline V gene has CDR1 SGHDN and CDR2 FVKESK. Trimming at V came to 2 bases and at J to 2 bases, leaving 3 bases not matched to a gene. The CDR3 DNA is TGTGCCAGCAGCCAACACAGGGGAACCTACGAGCAGTACTTC. Its translation: CASSQHRGTYEQYF.

CDR3: CSVPGEVEAFF. The CDR3 bases are TGCAGCGTACCTGGAGAAGTTGAAGCTTTCTTT. V gene TRBV29-1 combines with J gene TRBJ1-1; D not certain. V was shortened by 6 bases and J by 7 bases, with 12 bases between the two germline ends. The CDR3 is made up of 11 amino acids. The V gene's germline CDR1 is SQVTM and CDR2 ANQGSEA.

The V gene is TRBV28, the J gene TRBJ2-1; D not resolved. CDR3 length equals 16 residues. Trimming took 6 bases from V and 2 from J, leaving 17 bases between them. Germline V gives CDR1 MDHEN, CDR2 SYDVKM. CDR3 in amino acids: CASSSLGAVTYNEQFF. DNA for the CDR3: TGTGCCAGCAGCTCTCTAGGCGCGGTGACCTACAATGAGCAGTTCTTC.

This clone is a singleton in its sample. This chain connects TRBV6-1 to TRBJ2-1; possible D gene TRBD2, 6 bases. Trimming removed 4 bases from V and 7 bases from J, with 20 bases in between. Germline CDR1 is MNHNS and CDR2 is SASEGT. The CDR3 consists of 16 residues. CDR3 amino acids: CASSVRRASVWNEQFF. The CDR3 DNA reads TGTGCCAGCAGTGTTCGGAGGGCCTCGGTATGGAATGAGCAGTTCTTC.

The CDR3 sequence: CASSDRGLNEQYF. CDR3 DNA sequence: TGCGCCAGCAGCGACAGGGGGCTCAACGAGCAGTACTTC. V and J are TRBV10-2 and TRBJ2-5; 10 nucleotides align to TRBD1. The J call is doubtful: the DNA matches TRBJ2-7 better. Per germline, CDR1 WSHSY and CDR2 SAAADI. The CDR3 is made up of 13 amino acids.

This chain joins TRBV9 and TRBJ2-1; 13 nucleotides agree with TRBD2. The CDR3 loop spans 16 amino acids. The V segment lost 3 bases and the J segment 7 bases; nucleotides outside the gene matches: 7. Germline V lookup: CDR1 SGDLS, CDR2 YYNGEE. CDR3 in amino acids: CASSATLAGGPNEQFF. In DNA form, the CDR3 reads TGTGCCAGCAGCGCTACACTAGCGGGAGGGCCGAATGAGCAGTTCTTC. The whole variable domain, filled in from reference TRBV9 and TRBJ2-1, reads DSGVTQTPKHLITATGQRVTLRCSPRSGDLSVYWYQQSLDQGLQFLIQYYNGEERAKGNILERFSAQQFPDLHSELNLSSLELGDSALYFCASSATLAGGPNEQFFGPGTRLTVL.

V is TRBV6-1 and J is TRBJ2-5; 8 positions match TRBD1. TRBJ2-7 matches the DNA end more closely, so the J call is doubtful. Germline CDR1 and CDR2: MNHNS and SASEGT. The CDR3 has 13 residues. In DNA, the CDR3 is TGTGCCAGCATCGGACAGGGCACCTACGAGCAGTACTTC. Translating gives CASIGQGTYEQYF.

This clone was observed a handful of times. The CDR3 sequence is CASSRDETGFDYGYTF. The CDR3 DNA sequence: TGTGCCAGCAGTAGGGACGAGACAGGTTTCGACTATGGCTACACCTTC. The rearrangement uses TRBV28 and TRBJ1-2, with D perhaps TRBD1 (6 bases). CDR1 is MDHEN, CDR2 SYDVKM, per germline. Trimming took 5 bases from V and 3 from J, leaving 19 bases between them. CDR3 length: 16 residues.

This chain connects TRBV11-1 to TRBJ2-3, with D perhaps matching TRBD2 (6 bases). The CDR3 spans 14 residues. The germline CDR1 and CDR2 sequences are SGHAT and FQDESV (reference sequence). The ends were cut back, 6 bases at V and 1 base at J, with 11 bases in the middle. The CDR3: CASSREFGTDTQYF. CDR3 coding DNA: TGTGCCAGCAGTCGGGAGTTTGGCACAGATACGCAGTATTTT.

The rearrangement links TRBV12-5 to TRBJ1-5; weak D call: TRBD1 (5 bases). The CDR3 runs to 13 residues. Germline CDR1 reads LGHNT; CDR2 reads FRNRAP. The germline V and J ends were trimmed by 8 bases and 4 bases, with 12 bases remaining between them. The CDR3 DNA reads as TGTGCTAGTTCGCAGGGAGGAAATCAGCCCCAGCATTTT. As protein: CASSQGGNQPQHF.

Details on this clone: A read error may account for a junction end that differs from germline. The rearrangement uses TRBV11-2 and TRBJ2-7; 7 bases match TRBD1. The CDR3 runs 13 residues. Germline loops: CDR1 SGHAT, CDR2 FQNNGV. CDR3 amino acids: CASSIDRDYEQYF. As DNA, the CDR3 is TGTGCCAGCAGCATAGACAGGGACTACGAGCAGTACTTC. Full variable domain (remainder filled in from reference TRBV11-2 and TRBJ2-7): EAGVAQSPRYKIIEKRQSVAFWCNPISGHATLYWYQQILGQGPKLLIQFQNNGVVDDSQLPKDRFSAERLKGVDSTLKIQPAKLEDSAVYLCASSIDRDYEQYFGPGTRLTVT.

V gene TRBV28 combines with J gene TRBJ2-1; 7 nucleotides match TRBD2. The germline CDR1 and CDR2 sequences are MDHEN and SYDVKM. CDR3 size: 15 residues. V shed 6 bases and J 1 base; nucleotides not matched to a gene: 6. The CDR3 here is CASRPQGGSYNEQFF. Here the CDR3 DNA reads TGTGCCAGCAGACCGCAGGGAGGGTCCTACAATGAGCAGTTCTTC.